This entry lists 22 T cell receptor beta chains sequenced from one sample in a study of cytomegalovirus exposure and HLA in healthy donors. PCR amplification relied on 60 Vbeta primers (plus 13 Jbeta primers). Sequencing used immunoSEQ multiplex PCR; TCRdb keeps in-frame clones, though not all of them. Of some 120,000 clones detected, about 10% appear once; the ten largest clones hold over 2.5%. Specimen: PBMCs. The receptor set was obtained from a man aged 25 to 40 in good health and CMV-seronegative.

The genes are TRBV27 and TRBJ1-4, with D unresolved. CDR3 size: 18 residues. The germline V gene has CDR1 MNHEY and CDR2 SMNVEV (reference sequence). Trimming took off 4 bases at V and 0 bases at J, with 18 bases between the two ends. The chain's CDR3 is CASSSIAPAHTTNEKLFF. In DNA form, the CDR3 reads TGTGCCAGCAGTTCTATAGCCCCCGCGCACACAACTAATGAAAAACTGTTTTTT.

This clone was observed a few times. This chain uses TRBV23-1 with TRBJ1-6; 9 positions match TRBD1. TRBV23-1 is an ORF for which the function is uncertain. The CDR3 covers 14 residues. Trimming cost V 4 bases and J 10 bases; bases outside gene matches: 5. The CDR3 loop reads CASSPGQGGSPLHF. In DNA form, the CDR3 reads TGCGCCAGCAGTCCGGGACAGGGAGGATCACCCCTCCACTTT.

The table lists this clone with a few counts. CDR3 protein: CASSQDYWQGLGTGELFF. CDR3 in DNA: TGCGCCAGCAGCCAAGATTACTGGCAGGGGCTGGGCACCGGGGAGCTGTTTTTT. V usage is TRBV4-3 and J usage is TRBJ2-2, with D perhaps TRBD1 (6 bases). There are 18 residues in the CDR3. Germline V gene lookup returns CDR1 LGHNA and CDR2 YSLEER. The ends were cut back, 0 bases at V and 4 bases at J, with 18 bases in the middle.

The chain combines TRBV6-1 with TRBJ1-3; TRBD1 aligns across 9 bases. Germline V CDR1 and CDR2: MNHNS, SASEGT. Losses at the gene ends were 6 bases for V and 0 bases for J; bases not matched to a gene: 3. CDR3 length: 15 residues. For the CDR3, the DNA is TGTGCCAGCAGCGGACAGGGGAGCTCTGGAAACACCATATATTTT. Translation gives CASSGQGSSGNTIYF.

This clone was found a few times. The gene calls are TRBV6-1 and TRBJ2-2, with 8 bases matching TRBD2. The junction had 6 bases not matched to a gene; V was cut back by 7 bases and J by 2 bases. Per the germline V gene, CDR1 is MNHNS and CDR2 is SASEGT. The CDR3 is 15 residues long. The CDR3: CASTRTSSNTGELFF. The CDR3 DNA sequence: TGTGCCAGCACCCGGACTAGCTCAAACACCGGGGAGCTGTTTTTT.

This clone was recorded a few times. The rearrangement uses TRBV2 and TRBJ2-1, with D tentatively TRBD2 (5 bases). The CDR3 is 14 amino acids. V shed 11 bases and J shed 4 bases, with 18 bases lying between them. The V gene's germline CDR1 is SNHLY and CDR2 FYNNEI. CDR3 bases: TGTGCCCCCCCAACCGCCGGGAAATACAATGAGCAGTTCTTC. Its translation: CAPPTAGKYNEQFF.

Comments on this clone: Other DNA sequences in the sample encode the same CDR3. This chain joins TRBV19 and TRBJ1-1; no clear D gene. This CDR3 region has 12 residues. Trimming stripped 3 bases from V and 4 bases from J, with 6 bases between. Per the germline V gene, CDR1 is LNHDA and CDR2 is SQIVND (reference sequence). Here the CDR3 DNA reads TGTGCCAGTAGTATCACGGGCACTGAAGCTTTCTTT. Its translation: CASSITGTEAFF.

The rearrangement uses TRBV4-2 and TRBJ2-7, with D possibly being TRBD2 (6 bases). The V gene lost 4 bases and the J gene lost 3 bases, with 16 bases spanning the gap. The CDR3 has 15 residues. CDR1 is LGHNA and CDR2 is YNFKEQ in the germline V gene. In DNA form, the CDR3 reads TGTGCCAGCAGCCCGGGGGACCGGCCGGTCTACGAGCAGTACTTC. The encoded protein is CASSPGDRPVYEQYF.

This clone was picked up a small number of times. The rearrangement joins TRBV2 to TRBJ2-5; 9 nucleotides match TRBD2. Germline V gives CDR1 SNHLY, CDR2 FYNNEI. Losses at the gene ends were 8 bases for V and 4 bases for J; bases not matched to a gene: 14. The CDR3 loop spans 16 amino acids. This CDR3 is CASPAAGGTPGETQYF. CDR3 nucleotide sequence: TGTGCCAGCCCTGCGGCGGGGGGGACACCAGGAGAGACCCAGTACTTC.

The chain uses TRBV2 and TRBJ2-2; D gene uncertain. The CDR3 has 16 residues. Germline CDR1 reads SNHLY; CDR2 reads FYNNEI. The V gene lost 2 bases and the J gene lost 0 bases, with 10 bases spanning the gap. CDR3 in DNA: TGTGCCAGCAGTGAAAACCGGGTCACGAACACCGGGGAGCTGTTTTTT. Its translation is CASSENRVTNTGELFF.

This clone was observed a few times. V is TRBV9 and J is TRBJ1-1; D is undetermined. This CDR3 contains 15 residues. V lost 0 bases, J lost 4 bases, and 13 bases lay in between. Germline lookup yields CDR1 SGDLS and CDR2 YYNGEE. The CDR3 DNA reads as TGTGCCAGCAGCGTAGCGTCTACAGAGCCCACTGAAGCTTTCTTT. It specifies CASSVASTEPTEAFF.

The genes are TRBV5-1 and TRBJ2-7; D gene unclear. Trimming cost V 0 bases and J 0 bases, with 13 bases left between them. The germline V gene has CDR1 SGHRS and CDR2 YFSETQ. CDR3 size: 16 residues. The CDR3 region has the DNA TGCGCCAGCAGCTTGGTTAGCCTAGAAAGCTCCTACGAGCAGTACTTC. Encoded protein: CASSLVSLESSYEQYF.

This clone was observed a handful of times. This sequence joins TRBV5-6 and TRBJ2-1; 10 bases are a match to TRBD2. The CDR3 has 16 residues. Germline lookup yields CDR1 SGHDT and CDR2 YYEEEE. V was pared by 4 bases and J by 7 bases, with 11 bases of the junction left unmatched. As DNA, the CDR3 is TGTGCCAGCAGCCTACTAGGGCCTAGCGGGAGTAATGAGCAGTTCTTC. Translated: CASSLLGPSGSNEQFF.

This clone turned up a few times. This chain connects TRBV4-1 to TRBJ2-1; perhaps TRBD2 as D (7 bases). The CDR3 runs to 17 residues. V was trimmed by 3 bases and J by 0 bases, leaving 15 bases between them. Germline V gives CDR1 MGHRA, CDR2 YSYEKL. The CDR3 reads CASSQLGGPYSYNEQFF. CDR3 nucleotides: TGCGCCAGCAGCCAGCTGGGGGGGCCCTACTCCTACAATGAGCAGTTCTTC.

The rearrangement joins TRBV7-8 to TRBJ2-1, with a weak D call TRBD2 (6 bases). The V gene lost 4 bases and the J gene lost 0 bases, with 13 bases spanning the gap. This CDR3 is 16 amino acids long. Germline-derived CDR1 and CDR2 are SGHVS and FQNEAQ. For the CDR3, the DNA is TGTGCCAGCAGCTCCTACAGCGGGTACTCCTACAATGAGCAGTTCTTC. Translating it yields CASSSYSGYSYNEQFF.

The chain carries TRBV28 and TRBJ1-4, with 7 positions matching TRBD1. Germline loops: CDR1 MDHEN, CDR2 SYDVKM. The CDR3 runs 15 residues. With 5 bases clipped from V and 4 bases from J, the junction kept 7 bases outside the gene matches. CDR3 sequence (DNA): TGTGCCAGCAGTCCCACAGGGGTCCTTAATGAAAAACTGTTTTTT. Its translation is CASSPTGVLNEKLFF.

This clone was counted a few times. The V call is TRBV6-1, the J call TRBJ2-2; 8 bases are a match to TRBD1. This CDR3 spans 13 amino acids. CDR1 and CDR2 from the germline V gene are MNHNS and SASEGT. Germline trimming cut 6 bases from V and 7 bases from J; bases unmatched to any gene: 4. The chain's CDR3 is CASSRGRNGELFF. The CDR3 DNA reads as TGTGCCAGCAGCAGGGGGCGGAACGGGGAGCTGTTTTTT.

Only a few counts were recorded for this clone. V gene TRBV5-1 combines with J gene TRBJ2-3; TRBD1 might be the D (6 bases). V was shortened by 6 bases and J by 3 bases, with 14 bases between the two germline ends. Germline CDR1 is SGHRS and CDR2 is YFSETQ. This CDR3 is built from 14 residues. CDR3 nucleotide sequence: TGCGCCAGCACGGCACAGGGCGTTACAGATACGCAGTATTTT. This encodes CASTAQGVTDTQYF.

The rearrangement uses TRBV7-6 and TRBJ1-2; D is ambiguous. The V gene lost 2 bases and the J gene lost 6 bases, with 7 bases spanning the gap. CDR3 length equals 12 residues. The germline V gene has CDR1 SGHVS and CDR2 FNYEAQ. The CDR3 DNA sequence: TGTGCCAGCAGCTTAAGAGGGAATGGCTACACCTTC. Translated: CASSLRGNGYTF.

V gene TRBV12-5 combines with J gene TRBJ2-3, with unresolved D. This CDR3 is 13 amino acids long. Germline V CDR1 and CDR2: LGHNT, FRNRAP. The germline V and J ends were trimmed by 0 bases and 4 bases, with 5 bases remaining between them. As DNA, the CDR3 is TGTGCTAGTGGTTTGGTACGCGCAGATACGCAGTATTTT. Encoded protein: CASGLVRADTQYF. The full variable domain, completed using reference TRBV12-5 and TRBJ2-3, is DARVTQTPRHKVTEMGQEVTMRCQPILGHNTVFWYRQTMMQGLELLAYFRNRAPLDDSGMPKDRFSAEMPDATLATLKIQPSEPRDSAVYFCASGLVRADTQYFGPGTRLTVL.

This clone was seen only a few times. V usage is TRBV5-1 and J usage is TRBJ1-1; D not certain. The CDR3 sequence is 14 residues long. Germline V gene lookup returns CDR1 SGHRS and CDR2 YFSETQ. V lost 4 bases and J 1 base, leaving 11 bases between the germline ends. The CDR3: CASSPAVGNTEAFF. As DNA, the CDR3 is TGCGCCAGCAGCCCGGCGGTAGGGAACACTGAAGCTTTCTTT.

The table lists this clone with a few counts. This rearrangement joins TRBV11-2 to TRBJ2-2; D is possibly TRBD1 (6 bases). V was shortened by 5 bases and J by 6 bases, with 10 bases between the two germline ends. Germline V gene data show CDR1 as SGHAT and CDR2 as FQNNGV. The length of the CDR3 is 13 residues. CDR3 residues: CASSLRTAGELFF. CDR3 DNA: TGTGCCAGCAGCCTTAGGACAGCCGGGGAGCTGTTTTTT.